The rows below give T cell receptor beta chains drawn from one sample of a study of shared clonotypes between healthy human individuals. Libraries were prepared by immunoSEQ multiplex PCR; TCRdb keeps only in-frame clonotypes and omits some of them. The sample carries fewer than 700,000 clones, around three quarters recorded once. The specimen was PBMCs. Receptors were obtained from a woman between 40 and 50 years old in good health. Some clones in this sample may be carry-over from other donors' samples. The CDR3 runs from the conserved cysteine through the conserved F or W. The order of the fields is V gene, D gene, clone size, J gene, CDR3 DNA, CDR3 protein. The D gene is left open where the match is weak. The size entry is marked missing in some rows and otherwise reads once, few, many or a size class.

TRBV5-6	.	once	TRBJ2-7	TGTGCCAGCAGCTTGGCCGGGGTCTACGAGCAGTACTTC	CASSLAGVYEQYF
TRBV30	TRBD1	.	TRBJ2-5	TGTGCCCGGAGTCGACAGGGCGTCGAGACCCAGTACTTC	CARSRQGVETQYF
TRBV2	.	.	TRBJ1-1	TGTGCCAGCAGTGAAGAGTTGAACACTGAAGCTTTCTTT	CASSEELNTEAFF
TRBV30	TRBD1	.	TRBJ2-1	TGTGCCTGTTCCCGGGACAGGGTTGGGAATGAGCAGTTCTTC	CACSRDRVGNEQFF
TRBV5-1	TRBD1	.	TRBJ2-1	TGCGCCAGCAGCTTGGAGGCAGGGGGTTTGTACAATGAGCAGTTCTTC	CASSLEAGGLYNEQFF
TRBV4-2	.	.	TRBJ1-2	TGTGCCAGCAGCCAATACTATGGCTACACCTTC	CASSQYYGYTF
TRBV10-3	TRBD2	.	TRBJ2-1	TGTGCCATCACCTCCGGGACTAGCTCAAGAAATGAGCAGTTCTTC	CAITSGTSSRNEQFF
TRBV7-2	.	.	TRBJ1-4	TGTGCCAGCAGCTTCATTAATGAAAAACTGTTTTTT	CASSFINEKLFF
TRBV5-1	TRBD1	.	TRBJ2-7	TGCGCCAGCAGCGGAGGGACAGGAGCCTACGAGCAGTACTTC	CASSGGTGAYEQYF
TRBV18	.	.	TRBJ2-5	TGTGCCAGCTCACCACCGGGATTTCGCCAAGAGACCCAGTACTTC	CASSPPGFRQETQYF
TRBV25-1	TRBD1	once	TRBJ2-3	TGTGCCAGCAGTGAATACCCCCGGGACAGGGGTGACACAGATACGCAGTATTTT	CASSEYPRDRGDTDTQYF
TRBV4-2	.	.	TRBJ2-7	TGTGCCAGCAGCCAAGAGATCGGGGGCTATGAGCAGTACTTC	CASSQEIGGYEQYF
TRBV7-9	.	.	TRBJ1-1	TGTGCCAGCAGCTTAGGTGACGTCACTGAAGCTTTCTTT	CASSLGDVTEAFF
TRBV9	.	.	TRBJ1-1	TGTGCCAGCAGCTCCACGGGGGGGAACACTGAAGCTTTCTTT	CASSSTGGNTEAFF
TRBV30	.	.	TRBJ1-4	TGTGCCTGGAGTTCCATGGGGCTAGCTAATGAAAAACTGTTTTTT	CAWSSMGLANEKLFF
TRBV19	.	.	TRBJ2-5	TGTGCCAGTAGTATAAGGTGGCGGATCCCCCAAGAGACCCAGTACTTC	CASSIRWRIPQETQYF
TRBV29-1	.	.	TRBJ1-1	TGCAGCGTTGAGTGGGGGGGAGCTTCCTTT	CSVEWGGASF
TRBV20-1	.	once	TRBJ2-7	TGCAGTGCTGGGGGGAGAGGGGAGCAGTACTTC	CSAGGRGEQYF
TRBV6-5	.	.	TRBJ2-1	TGTGCCAGCAGTTACGGGACATTCAATGAGCAGTTCTTC	CASSYGTFNEQFF
TRBV2	TRBD1	.	TRBJ1-5	TGTGCCAGCAGAGGGGACAGGTATAGCAATCAGCCCCAGCATTTT	CASRGDRYSNQPQHF
TRBV18	.	.	TRBJ2-3	TGTGCCAGCTCACCACGTGAAGATACGCAGTATTTT	CASSPREDTQYF
TRBV27	.	.	TRBJ2-5	TGTGCCAGCAGTCACCCCCAAGAGACCCAGTACTTC	CASSHPQETQYF
TRBV7-8	.	.	TRBJ2-7	TGTGCCAGCTCTCTGGGCAGATCCTACGAGCAGTACTTC	CASSLGRSYEQYF
TRBV27	.	.	TRBJ2-3	TGTGCCAGCAGAATTGAGGGGGACACAGATACGCAGTATTTT	CASRIEGDTDTQYF
TRBV2	.	few	TRBJ1-2	TGTGCCAGCAGTGGGGGTTCAGGGACGAACTATGGCTACACCTTC	CASSGGSGTNYGYTF
TRBV6-1	.	.	TRBJ2-7	TGTGCCAGCAGTGGAGGGGGGGGGCTCGAGCAGTACTTC	CASSGGGGLEQYF
TRBV5-1	TRBD1	.	TRBJ2-7	TGCGCCAGCAGCTTGGGTCCGGCCACAGGGGGCCTCTCCTACGAGCAGTACTTC	CASSLGPATGGLSYEQYF
TRBV6-6	.	.	TRBJ2-1	TGTGCCAGCGATACTAGCCGGGACGTCCCGCAGTTCTTC	CASDTSRDVPQFF
TRBV12-5	.	.	TRBJ2-7	TGTGCTAGTGGTTTGGGAGTAGGGACTCTGGACGAGCAGTACTTC	CASGLGVGTLDEQYF
TRBV5-4	.	.	TRBJ2-7	TGTGCCAGCAGCTTGGCAGGAGGGATCTCCTACGAGCAGTACTTC	CASSLAGGISYEQYF
TRBV7-2	.	.	TRBJ2-7	TGTGCCAGCAGCTTAGAGGGTTTCTGGGGCAGAGACTACGAGCAGTACTTC	CASSLEGFWGRDYEQYF
TRBV28	TRBD1	.	TRBJ2-3	TGTGCCAGCAGTCCCTCCAGGGGGCTAAACACAGATACGCAGTATTTT	CASSPSRGLNTDTQYF
TRBV18	.	once	TRBJ1-1	TGTGCCAGCTCACAACAAGAGAACACTGAAGCTTTCTTT	CASSQQENTEAFF
TRBV30	TRBD1	.	TRBJ1-3	TGTGCCTGGAGCACAGGGGATTGGGGAAACACCATATATTTT	CAWSTGDWGNTIYF
TRBV10-3	.	.	TRBJ1-4	TGTGCCATCAGTGAAAAAGGACAGCCCAATGAAAAACTGTTTTTT	CAISEKGQPNEKLFF
TRBV5-1	.	.	TRBJ2-5	TGCGCCAGCAGGACCGGACTTGTGGGGGCGGGAGAGACCCAGTACTTC	CASRTGLVGAGETQYF
TRBV5-1	.	.	TRBJ1-2	TGCGCCAGCAGCTTGGGCAGGGACGTTCGAGGCTATGGCTACACCTTC	CASSLGRDVRGYGYTF
TRBV7-3	TRBD1	.	TRBJ2-5	TGTGCCAGCAGCTTAGGGACAGGAGGGCAAGAGACCCAGTACTTC	CASSLGTGGQETQYF
TRBV7-3	TRBD2	.	TRBJ2-1	TGTGCCAGCAGCTTGAGGGGAGGGCGGACCACCCGGGGGAATGAGCAGTTCTTC	CASSLRGGRTTRGNEQFF
TRBV11-2	.	.	TRBJ1-3	TGTGCCAGCAGACCTGACGGATCAGGAAACACCATATATTTT	CASRPDGSGNTIYF